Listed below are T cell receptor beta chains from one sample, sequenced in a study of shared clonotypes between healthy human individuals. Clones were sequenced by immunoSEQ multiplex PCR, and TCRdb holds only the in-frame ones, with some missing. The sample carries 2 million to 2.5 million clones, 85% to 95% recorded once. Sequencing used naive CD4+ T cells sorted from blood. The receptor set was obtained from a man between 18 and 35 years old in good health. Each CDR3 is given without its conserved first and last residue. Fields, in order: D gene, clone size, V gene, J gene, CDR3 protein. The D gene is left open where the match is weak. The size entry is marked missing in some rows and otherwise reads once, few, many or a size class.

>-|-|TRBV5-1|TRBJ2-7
ASSLNGRGYEQY
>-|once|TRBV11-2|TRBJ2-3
ASSFEGGLGTDTQY
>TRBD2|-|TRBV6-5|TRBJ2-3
ASSPGGTITDTQY
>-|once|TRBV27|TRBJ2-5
ASSGRDFQETQY
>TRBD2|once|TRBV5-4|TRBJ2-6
ASSLAGRISGANVLT
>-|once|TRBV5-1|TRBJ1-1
ASSPRQGLGAEAF
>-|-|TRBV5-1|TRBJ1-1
ASSLGPGTPEAF
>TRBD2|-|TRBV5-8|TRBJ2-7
ASSLVRGGLTYEQY
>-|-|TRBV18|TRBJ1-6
ASSENRQAGHSPLH
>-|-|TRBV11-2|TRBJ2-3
ASSLAWVQDTQY
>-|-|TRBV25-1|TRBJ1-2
ASSEAASYGYT
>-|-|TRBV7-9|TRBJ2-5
ASSLAASGTMIETQY
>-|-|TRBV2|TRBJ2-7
ASGVSSASYEQY
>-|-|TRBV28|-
ASSLGGRIYEQY
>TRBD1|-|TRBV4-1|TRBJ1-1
ASTKTGEIQAWLSEAF
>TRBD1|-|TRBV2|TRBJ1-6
ASSAGQGNSPLH
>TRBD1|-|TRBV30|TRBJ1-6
AWTPGQGHSPLH
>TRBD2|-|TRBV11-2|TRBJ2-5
ASSLRTSGGRYQETQY
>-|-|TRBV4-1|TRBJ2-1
ASSQDGHQGYNEQF
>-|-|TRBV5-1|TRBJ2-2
ASSSGTVPPGELF
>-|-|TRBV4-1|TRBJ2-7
ASSQGESSYEQY
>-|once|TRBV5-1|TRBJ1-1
ASSFTGMNTEAF
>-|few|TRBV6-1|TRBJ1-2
ASSEGTVRNYGYT
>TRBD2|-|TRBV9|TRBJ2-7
ASSPRTSGGEQY
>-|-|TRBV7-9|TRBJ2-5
ASSSTSSSGTQY
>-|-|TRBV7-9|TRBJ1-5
ASSLGGSSNQPQH
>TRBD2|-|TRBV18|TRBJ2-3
ASSPGLAGATDTQY
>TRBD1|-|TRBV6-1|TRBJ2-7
ASDGQGRPYEQY
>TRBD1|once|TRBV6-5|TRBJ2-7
ASSRTGLTYEQY
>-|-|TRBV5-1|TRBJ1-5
ASSAGSNQPQH
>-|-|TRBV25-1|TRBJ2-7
ASSGQLAIYEQY
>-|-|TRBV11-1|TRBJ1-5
ASSRDDAGPQH
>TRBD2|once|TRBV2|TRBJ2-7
ASSSSGQSSYEQY
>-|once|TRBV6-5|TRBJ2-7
ASGRNPDEQY
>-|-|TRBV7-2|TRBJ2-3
ASSATRTTDTQY
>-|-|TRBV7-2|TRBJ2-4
ASSPTALGAKNIQY
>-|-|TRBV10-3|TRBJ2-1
AIRATGTAYNEQF
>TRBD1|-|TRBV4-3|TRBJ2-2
ASSQIQGAGGTGELF
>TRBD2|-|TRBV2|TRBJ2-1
ASSSGTSGLNEQF
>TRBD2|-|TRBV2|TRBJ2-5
AEGGNGGSQETQY